A selection of T cell receptor beta chains follows, all from one sample in a study of response to subunit inactivated influenza vaccine. MiXCR, run by TCRdb on the RT-PCR reads, gives a single entry per CDR3 protein. The sample yields 600,000 to 850,000 distinct CDR3 sequences, approximately 15% seen once. The sequencing used PBMCs from blood, collected 14 days before vaccination. All receptors derive from a man aged 50 or older who received an inactivated influenza vaccine. Each CDR3 is given with its conserved first and last residue. The D gene is left open where the match is weak. Not every row has a clone size; where given, it reads once, few, many or a size class.

d_gene | abundance | j_gene | v_gene | CDR3nt | CDR3aa
- | few | TRBJ2-1 | TRBV3-1 | TGTGCCAGCAGCCAAGAAGATACGGGTTTGACCTACAATGAGCAGTTCTTC | CASSQEDTGLTYNEQFF
TRBD1 | - | TRBJ2-7 | TRBV6-2/TRBV6-3 | TGTGCCAGCAGTCGAACCCCGGGACAGGAGTCCTACGAGCAGTACTTC | CASSRTPGQESYEQYF
TRBD1 | - | TRBJ2-5 | TRBV18 | TGTGCCAGCTCACCACCGTACAGGGGCGAGCAAGAGACCCAGTACTTC | CASSPPYRGEQETQYF
- | - | TRBJ2-1 | TRBV11-2 | TGTGCCAGCAGCCCGGGTATGCGGGATTACAATGAGCAGTTCTTC | CASSPGMRDYNEQFF
- | - | TRBJ1-5 | TRBV20-1 | TGCAGTGCTAGAGAGGGGGGGTATAGCAATCAGCCCCAGCATTTT | CSAREGGYSNQPQHF
- | - | TRBJ2-7 | TRBV12-3/TRBV12-4 | TGTGCCAGCAGTTTCCCGGGGTTTTCCTACGAGCAGTACTTC | CASSFPGFSYEQYF
- | few | TRBJ1-5 | TRBV6-2/TRBV6-3 | TGTGCCAGCAGCCCGAACAGGGTTCAGCCCCAGCATTTT | CASSPNRVQPQHF
- | few | TRBJ2-4 | TRBV6-2/TRBV6-3 | TGTGCCAGCAGTTACCCGATAACCAAAAACATTCAGTACTTC | CASSYPITKNIQYF
TRBD1 | - | TRBJ2-3 | TRBV11-2 | TGTGCCAGCAGCGACCGGGACAGGGGGCGATTCGGCACAGATACGCAGTATTTT | CASSDRDRGRFGTDTQYF
- | few | TRBJ1-3 | TRBV18 | TGTGCCAGCGGTTTAAGAGAGGACAGCAGATCCTCTGGAAACACCATATATTTT | CASGLREDSRSSGNTIYF
- | - | TRBJ2-5 | TRBV20-1 | TGCAGTGCTAGGGACCCCTCGGAGGGGACCCAGTACTTC | CSARDPSEGTQYF
TRBD1 | few | TRBJ1-5 | TRBV10-2 | TGCGCCAGCAGTGATGACAGGGGTGGTCAGCCCCAGCATTTT | CASSDDRGGQPQHF
TRBD1 | - | TRBJ2-7 | TRBV6-2/TRBV6-3 | TGTGCCAGCAGTACCGGGACAGGGCATCTCTCCTACGAGCAGTACTTC | CASSTGTGHLSYEQYF
- | - | TRBJ1-1 | TRBV14 | TGTGCCAGCAGCCAAGTCTGGGGGGACACTGAAGCTTTCTTT | CASSQVWGDTEAFF
- | few | TRBJ1-4 | TRBV11-2 | TGTGCCAGCAGCGTAGCCCCCCAGGGTGGTAGAAAACTGTTTTTT | CASSVAPQGGRKLFF
TRBD1 | - | TRBJ2-7 | TRBV7-6 | TGTGCCAGCAGCAGGGACAGGGAGTGGAACGAGCAGTACTTC | CASSRDREWNEQYF
- | many | TRBJ2-5 | TRBV4-2 | TGTGCCAGCAGCCAACAAGAGACCCAGTACTTC | CASSQQETQYF
- | - | TRBJ2-1 | TRBV7-2 | TGTGCCAGCAGCTTATGGGGGGCCGATGAGCAGTTCTTC | CASSLWGADEQFF
TRBD1 | - | TRBJ1-1 | TRBV6-1 | TGTGCCAGCAGTGGACCACAGGGGGGAAGGACTGAAGCTTTCTTT | CASSGPQGGRTEAFF
TRBD2 | - | TRBJ2-5 | TRBV7-9 | TGTGCCAGCATCGACACTAGCGGGAGTCAAGAGACCCAGTACTTC | CASIDTSGSQETQYF
- | - | TRBJ2-7 | TRBV7-2 | TGTGCCAGCAGCTTAACGGTAACCTACGAGCAGTACTTC | CASSLTVTYEQYF
- | - | TRBJ1-6 | TRBV28 | TGTGCCAGCATGCCAGGGCGGCATTCACCCCTCCACTTT | CASMPGRHSPLHF
- | few | TRBJ1-3 | TRBV4-3 | TGCGCCAGCAGCCAAGATTGGGGAAACTCTGGAAACACCATATATTTT | CASSQDWGNSGNTIYF
- | - | TRBJ2-7 | TRBV29-1 | TGCAGCGTTGATTTTTCCGGGGTTGGCGAGCAGTACTTC | CSVDFSGVGEQYF
- | many | TRBJ1-2 | TRBV25-1 | TGTGCCAGCAGTGAATCGCAGGGCCCAGCCCATGGCTACACCTTC | CASSESQGPAHGYTF
TRBD1 | - | TRBJ1-6 | TRBV4-2 | TGTGCCAGCAGCCAAGAACTCGACAGGGGGCCTAATTCACCCCTCCACTTT | CASSQELDRGPNSPLHF
- | few | TRBJ1-5 | TRBV5-1 | TGCGCGCAAGGACAGTTGGATCAGCCCCAGCATTTT | CAQGQLDQPQHF
- | - | TRBJ1-2 | TRBV10-3 | TGTGCCATCAGTGCAACGGGGCAGCCCTTCTATGGCTACACCTTC | CAISATGQPFYGYTF
- | few | TRBJ2-3 | TRBV7-2 | TGTGCCAGCAGCTTAGCAGGGTTGGGCACAGATACGCAGTATTTT | CASSLAGLGTDTQYF
- | - | TRBJ2-7 | TRBV9 | TGTGCCAGCAGCGTAGAAGGGCAGGGCCACTACGAGCAGTACTTC | CASSVEGQGHYEQYF
- | few | TRBJ2-2 | TRBV7-9 | TGTGCCAGCGTGGACACCGGGGAGCTGTTTTTT | CASVDTGELFF
- | few | TRBJ2-2 | TRBV2 | TGTGCCAGCAGTGAAGTCGACGAGACGAACACCGGGGAGCTGTTTTTT | CASSEVDETNTGELFF
- | many | TRBJ1-1 | TRBV29-1 | TGCAGCGTTGATCGGCAGGGGAACACTGAAGCTTTCTTT | CSVDRQGNTEAFF
TRBD2 | - | TRBJ2-7 | TRBV4-3 | TGCGCCAGCAGCCAAGCTACTAGCGGATACTACGAGCAGTACTTC | CASSQATSGYYEQYF
- | - | TRBJ2-4 | TRBV6-2/TRBV6-3 | TGTGCCAGCAGTAGAGGGGGTCTCCCAGCCAAAAACATTCAGTACTTC | CASSRGGLPAKNIQYF
- | - | TRBJ2-7 | TRBV27 | TGTGCCAGCAGTTTAAGGCAGGGTCTTCCCTACGAGCAGTACTTC | CASSLRQGLPYEQYF
TRBD2 | few | TRBJ2-5 | TRBV29-1 | TGCAGCGTGAGGGGTCCTTCGGGAGGCCCGGAGGAGACCCAGTACTTC | CSVRGPSGGPEETQYF
TRBD1 | many | TRBJ2-2 | TRBV24-1 | TGTGCCACCAGTGATGCCACGGGACAGGGGTTCACCGGGGAGCTGTTTTTT | CATSDATGQGFTGELFF
TRBD1 | many | TRBJ1-6 | TRBV27 | TGTGCCAGCAGTACATGGGACAGGGGAAATTCACCCCTCCACTTT | CASSTWDRGNSPLHF
- | few | TRBJ2-3 | TRBV6-2/TRBV6-3 | TGTGCCAGCAGCCAACACTCGAGATCTACAGATACGCAGTATTTT | CASSQHSRSTDTQYF
- | few | TRBJ2-1 | TRBV6-5 | TGTGCCAGCAGTTCCACCGGAGAGCAGTTCTTC | CASSSTGEQFF
- | - | TRBJ2-2 | TRBV14 | TGTGCCAGCAGCCCTAGATCCCTCCGGGCCTTAAACACCGGGGAGCTGTTTTTT | CASSPRSLRALNTGELFF
- | many | TRBJ2-4 | TRBV2 | TGTGCCAGCAGTGAAGCCAACTACCTAGCCAAAAACATTCAGTACTTC | CASSEANYLAKNIQYF
TRBD1 | few | TRBJ1-1 | TRBV6-5 | TGTGCCAGCAGTTACACAGGGGGGGAAGCTTTCTTT | CASSYTGGEAFF
TRBD1 | - | TRBJ1-5 | TRBV2 | TGTGCCAGCAGCTTGACAGGGTACAATCAGCCCCAGCATTTT | CASSLTGYNQPQHF
- | few | TRBJ2-7 | TRBV28 | TGTGCCAGCATGGTCTTTCAGGGAAGGGGCTTGTACGAGCAGTACTTC | CASMVFQGRGLYEQYF
- | few | TRBJ2-3 | TRBV5-1 | TGCGCCAGCGGAGGAACAGCAACACATCGGATAACAGATACGCAGTATTTT | CASGGTATHRITDTQYF
TRBD2 | few | TRBJ2-1 | TRBV11-2 | TGTGCCAGCAGCTACCAGCGGGAGCTCTACAATGAGCAGTTCTTC | CASSYQRELYNEQFF
TRBD1 | - | TRBJ2-3 | TRBV24-1 | TGTGCCACCAGTGAGTCGTACAGGGGGTTTTTGAACTCAGATACGCAGTATTTT | CATSESYRGFLNSDTQYF
- | - | TRBJ2-2 | TRBV9 | TGTGCCAGCAGCGTAGGTCTGCTCGGGGAGCTGTTTTTT | CASSVGLLGELFF
TRBD1 | many | TRBJ1-2 | TRBV5-1 | TGCGCCAGCAGCTTCGACAGGGCTAATGGTTACACCTTC | CASSFDRANGYTF
TRBD1 | - | TRBJ2-5 | TRBV5-1 | TGCGCCAGCAGGACAGGGTTTCAAGAGACCCAGTACTTC | CASRTGFQETQYF
- | - | TRBJ2-2 | TRBV9 | TGTGCCAGCAGCAGGGATGACGCCGGGGAGCTGTTTTTT | CASSRDDAGELFF
- | few | TRBJ2-7 | TRBV7-2 | TGTGCCAGCAGCCATAGTTCCCGGACCTTGGACTACGAGCAGTACTTC | CASSHSSRTLDYEQYF
TRBD1 | few | TRBJ1-6 | TRBV19 | TGTGCCAGTAGCTATCGACAGGGCCTTAATTCACCCCTCCACTTT | CASSYRQGLNSPLHF
TRBD1 | many | TRBJ2-7 | TRBV3-1 | TGTGCCAGCAGCCAATCTAGGGACAGTTACTACGAGCAGTACTTC | CASSQSRDSYYEQYF
TRBD1 | many | TRBJ1-1 | TRBV27 | TGTGCCAGCAGTATGGGACAGGGGGCCGCTGAAGCTTTCTTT | CASSMGQGAAEAFF
TRBD1 | - | TRBJ1-2 | TRBV7-9 | TGTGCCAGCAGCTTAGCGAGACAGGGGGCGAGCTACACCTTC | CASSLARQGASYTF
- | few | TRBJ2-7 | TRBV5-1 | TGCGCCAGCAGCTTGGAACTTAACTACGAGCAGTACTTC | CASSLELNYEQYF
- | few | TRBJ1-1 | TRBV7-9 | TGTGCCAGCACGGTTAAGGTGAACACTGAAGCTTTCTTT | CASTVKVNTEAFF